A single sample is the source of the 7 T cell receptor beta chains below, sequenced in a study of blood T cell repertoires in COVID-19. Method: immunoSEQ multiplex PCR; TCRdb's copy keeps in-frame clones and lacks some. The profile shows some 300,000 clones, roughly 86% of them singletons. What was sequenced was PBMCs or T cells enriched from blood (not recorded which). These receptor sequences come from a woman aged 25 to 45 who had recovered from COVID-19.

The V and J genes are TRBV10-3 and TRBJ1-1; possible D gene TRBD1, 6 bases. The CDR3 totals 12 residues. V dropped 11 bases and J dropped 5 bases, with 15 bases sitting between them. In germline, CDR1 is ENHRY, CDR2 SYGVKD. The CDR3: CAATGKSTEAFF. For the CDR3, the DNA is TGTGCCGCCACAGGGAAATCGACTGAAGCTTTCTTT.

The J gene is TRBJ2-1, the V gene TRBV18; tentatively, D is TRBD1 (5 bases). CDR3 length: 17 amino acids. V was cut by 3 bases and J by 0 bases, with 15 bases left in between. The V gene's germline CDR1 is KGHSH and CDR2 LQKENI. CDR3 nucleotide sequence: TGTGCCAGCTCACCGCCTAGTGGGGCTCGCTCCTACAATGAGCAGTTCTTC. Its protein is CASSPPSGARSYNEQFF.

V gene TRBV29-1 combines with J gene TRBJ1-1; D possibly corresponds to TRBD1 (5 bases). Per germline, CDR1 SQVTM and CDR2 ANQGSEA. This CDR3 is built from 14 residues. V shed 3 bases and J shed 7 bases, with 18 bases lying between them. This chain's CDR3 is CSVDFSDIDIEAFF. For the CDR3, the DNA is TGCAGCGTTGATTTCTCGGACATAGATATTGAAGCTTTCTTT.

The CDR3 nucleotides read TGTGCCAGCAGTGACCCGGGACCCGGAGGGATTCAGCCCCAGCATTTT. As protein: CASSDPGPGGIQPQHF. The chain links TRBV28 to TRBJ1-5; D is possibly TRBD1 (5 bases). Germline CDR1 reads MDHEN; CDR2 reads SYDVKM. Deletions cut 5 bases from V and 6 bases from J, with 20 bases between. The CDR3 length is 16 residues.

The chain employs TRBV11-2 and TRBJ2-3; unclear D gene. CDR3 length equals 16 residues. The germline CDR1 and CDR2 sequences are SGHAT and FQNNGV. Trimming removed 3 bases at V and 1 base at J, with 14 bases between. The CDR3 DNA reads as TGTGCCAGCAGCTTCGGTTTATGGTCCGGCACAGATACGCAGTATTTT. This translates into CASSFGLWSGTDTQYF. The full variable domain, its missing parts supplied by reference TRBV11-2 and TRBJ2-3, is EAGVAQSPRYKIIEKRQSVAFWCNPISGHATLYWYQQILGQGPKLLIQFQNNGVVDDSQLPKDRFSAERLKGVDSTLKIQPAKLEDSAVYLCASSFGLWSGTDTQYFGPGTRLTVL.

The genes are TRBV14 and TRBJ2-7, with D uncertain. The CDR3 covers 13 residues. Between the trimmed V and J ends, which lost 2 bases and 1 base, there was a span of 6 bases. Germline V lookup: CDR1 SGHDN, CDR2 FVKESK. The CDR3 spells CASSQLSSYEQYF. CDR3 sequence (DNA): TGTGCCAGCAGCCAACTTAGTTCCTACGAGCAGTACTTC. The full variable domain, its missing parts supplied by reference TRBV14 and TRBJ2-7, is EAGVTQFPSHSVIEKGQTVTLRCDPISGHDNLYWYRRVMGKEIKFLLHFVKESKQDESGMPNNRFLAERTGGTYSTLKVQPAELEDSGVYFCASSQLSSYEQYFGPGTRLTVT.

This chain links TRBV25-1 with TRBJ2-3; 12 bases align to TRBD2. From germline, CDR1 is MGHDK and CDR2 SYGVNS. The CDR3 spans 17 residues. V gave up 3 bases and J gave up 5 bases; unmatched junction bases: 9. The CDR3 DNA reads TGTGCCAGCAGTGATCCTCTAGCGGGAGGGCATGTAGATACGCAGTATTTT. It codes for CASSDPLAGGHVDTQYF.